This T cell receptor beta chain is drawn from a study of T cells after yellow fever vaccination. Whole-study context: Preparing low-cell-number fractions relied on SMART-Seq v4 Ultra Low Input.

V gave up 6 bases and J gave up 6 bases, with 15 bases separating them. CDR3 length: 14 residues. MiXCR, run by TCRdb on the 5' RACE reads, gives a single entry per CDR3 protein. Among approximately 170,000 distinct CDR3 sequences listed, 9.5% to 11% were seen once. In its sample, this clonotype was seen a few times. Its antigen is as yet unknown. The study, taken as a whole, reports: Relatively few clonotypes were ones that appeared in both CD4 and CD8 compartments.

The sample in question was CD8+ T cells sorted from PBMCs, obtained 15 days after the yellow fever booster vaccination. This chain connects TRBV12-3 or TRBV12-4 to TRBJ1-5; TRBD1 might be the D (5 bases). This TCR was recovered from a man younger than 35 who received the YFV17D yellow fever vaccine. In nucleotides, the CDR3 is TGTGCCAGCAGCGGCGGGGGGTTGGGTCAGCCCCAGCATTTT. Residues: CASSGGGLGQPQHF.